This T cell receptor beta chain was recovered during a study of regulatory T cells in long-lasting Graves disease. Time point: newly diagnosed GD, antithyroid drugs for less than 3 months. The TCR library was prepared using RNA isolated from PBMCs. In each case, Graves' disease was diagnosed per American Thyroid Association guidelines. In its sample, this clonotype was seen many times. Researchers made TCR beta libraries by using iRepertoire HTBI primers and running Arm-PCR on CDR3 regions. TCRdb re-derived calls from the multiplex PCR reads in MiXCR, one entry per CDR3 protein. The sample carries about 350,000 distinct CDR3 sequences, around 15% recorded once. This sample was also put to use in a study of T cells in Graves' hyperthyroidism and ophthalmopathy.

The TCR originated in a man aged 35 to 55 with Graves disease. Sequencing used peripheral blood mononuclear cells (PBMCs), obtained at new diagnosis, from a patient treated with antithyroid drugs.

In DNA form, the CDR3 reads TGCAGTGCTAAACAGGGTGATCAGCCCCAGCATTTT. Its protein product is CSAKQGDQPQHF. V gene TRBV20-1 combines with J gene TRBJ1-5, with a possible D match to TRBD1 (6 bases). Trimming took off 4 bases at V and 5 bases at J, with 9 bases between the two ends. Germline V gene lookup returns CDR1 DFQATT and CDR2 SNEGSKA (reference sequence). CDR3 size: 12 residues.